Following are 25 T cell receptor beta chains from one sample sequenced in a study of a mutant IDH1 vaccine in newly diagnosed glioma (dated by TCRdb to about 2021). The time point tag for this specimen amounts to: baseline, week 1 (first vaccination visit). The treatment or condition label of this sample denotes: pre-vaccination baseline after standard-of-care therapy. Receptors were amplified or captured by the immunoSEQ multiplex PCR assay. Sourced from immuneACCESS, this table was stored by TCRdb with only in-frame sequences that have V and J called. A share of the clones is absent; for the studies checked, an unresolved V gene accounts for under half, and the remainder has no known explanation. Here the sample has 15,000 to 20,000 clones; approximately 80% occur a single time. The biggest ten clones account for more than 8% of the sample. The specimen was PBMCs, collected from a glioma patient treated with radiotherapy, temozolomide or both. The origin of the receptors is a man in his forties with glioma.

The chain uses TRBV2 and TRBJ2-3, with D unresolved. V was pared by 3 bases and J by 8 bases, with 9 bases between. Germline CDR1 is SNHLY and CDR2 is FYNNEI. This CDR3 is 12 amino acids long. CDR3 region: CASSDERRTQYF. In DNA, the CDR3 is TGTGCCAGCAGTGACGAGAGGCGTACGCAGTATTTT.

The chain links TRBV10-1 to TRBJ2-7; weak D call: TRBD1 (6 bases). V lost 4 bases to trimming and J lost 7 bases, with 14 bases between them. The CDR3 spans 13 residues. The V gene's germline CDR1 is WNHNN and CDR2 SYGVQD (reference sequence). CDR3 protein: CASSGENRVEQYF. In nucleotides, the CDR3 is TGCGCCAGCAGTGGGGAGAACAGGGTTGAGCAGTACTTC.

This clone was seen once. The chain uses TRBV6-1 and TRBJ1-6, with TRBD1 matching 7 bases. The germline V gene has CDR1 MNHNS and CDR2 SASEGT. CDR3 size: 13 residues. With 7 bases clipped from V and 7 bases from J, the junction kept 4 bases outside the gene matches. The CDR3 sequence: CASIGTANSPLHF. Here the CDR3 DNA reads TGTGCCAGCATAGGGACAGCAAATTCACCCCTCCACTTT.

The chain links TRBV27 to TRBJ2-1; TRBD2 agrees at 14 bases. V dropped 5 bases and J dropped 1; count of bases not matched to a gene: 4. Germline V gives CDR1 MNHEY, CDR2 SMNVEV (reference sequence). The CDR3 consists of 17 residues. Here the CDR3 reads CASSPRLAGGSYNEQFF. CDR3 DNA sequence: TGTGCCAGCAGTCCCCGACTAGCGGGAGGGTCCTACAATGAGCAGTTCTTC.

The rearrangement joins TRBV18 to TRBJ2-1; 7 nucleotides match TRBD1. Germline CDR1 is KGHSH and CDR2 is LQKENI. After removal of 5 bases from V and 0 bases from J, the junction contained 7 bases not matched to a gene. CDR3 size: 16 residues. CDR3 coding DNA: TGTGCCAGCTCATCAACAGGGGATCCCTCCTACAATGAGCAGTTCTTC. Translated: CASSSTGDPSYNEQFF.

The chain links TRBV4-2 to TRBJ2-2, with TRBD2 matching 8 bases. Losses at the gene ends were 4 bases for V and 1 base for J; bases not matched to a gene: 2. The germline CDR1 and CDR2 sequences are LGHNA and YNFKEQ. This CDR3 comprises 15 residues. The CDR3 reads CASSLSGGNTGELFF. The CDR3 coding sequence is TGTGCCAGCAGCCTCAGCGGGGGGAACACCGGGGAGCTGTTTTTT.

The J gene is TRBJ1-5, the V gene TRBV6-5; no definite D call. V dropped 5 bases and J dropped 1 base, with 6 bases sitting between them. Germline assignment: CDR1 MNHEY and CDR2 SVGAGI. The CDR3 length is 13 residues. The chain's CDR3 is CASSPDSNQPQHF. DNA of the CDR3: TGTGCCAGCAGTCCGGACAGCAATCAGCCCCAGCATTTT.

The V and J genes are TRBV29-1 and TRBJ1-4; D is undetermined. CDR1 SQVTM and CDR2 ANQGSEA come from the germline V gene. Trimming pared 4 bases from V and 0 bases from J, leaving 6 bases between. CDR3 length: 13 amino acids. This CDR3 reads CSVGGATNEKLFF. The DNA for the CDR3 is TGCAGCGTTGGTGGGGCAACTAATGAAAAACTGTTTTTT.

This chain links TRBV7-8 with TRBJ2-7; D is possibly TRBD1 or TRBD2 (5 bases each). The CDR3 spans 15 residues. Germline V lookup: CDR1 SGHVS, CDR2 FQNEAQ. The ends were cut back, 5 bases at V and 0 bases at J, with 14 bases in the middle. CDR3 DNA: TGTGCCAGCAGCCCCGGGACCTCTAGCTCCTACGAGCAGTACGTC. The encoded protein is CASSPGTSSSYEQYV.

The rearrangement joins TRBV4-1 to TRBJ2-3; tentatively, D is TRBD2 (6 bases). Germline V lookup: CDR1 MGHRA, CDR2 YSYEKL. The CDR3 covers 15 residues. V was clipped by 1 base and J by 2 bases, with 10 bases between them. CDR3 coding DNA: TGCGCCAGCAGCCAAGCGGGAGAGGACACAGATACGCAGTATTTT. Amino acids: CASSQAGEDTDTQYF.

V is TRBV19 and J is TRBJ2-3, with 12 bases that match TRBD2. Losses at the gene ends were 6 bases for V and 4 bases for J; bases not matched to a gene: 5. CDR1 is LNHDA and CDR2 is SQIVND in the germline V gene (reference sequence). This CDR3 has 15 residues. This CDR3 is CASRPTSGSSDTQYF. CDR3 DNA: TGTGCCAGTAGACCGACTAGCGGGAGTTCAGATACGCAGTATTTT.

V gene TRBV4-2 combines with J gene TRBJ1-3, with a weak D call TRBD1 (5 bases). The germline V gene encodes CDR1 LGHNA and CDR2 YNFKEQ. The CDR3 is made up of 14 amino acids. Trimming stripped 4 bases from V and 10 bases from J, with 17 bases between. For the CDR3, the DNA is TGTGCCAGCAGCCGACCGGGGCGCGAAGGGACCATATATTTT. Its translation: CASSRPGREGTIYF.

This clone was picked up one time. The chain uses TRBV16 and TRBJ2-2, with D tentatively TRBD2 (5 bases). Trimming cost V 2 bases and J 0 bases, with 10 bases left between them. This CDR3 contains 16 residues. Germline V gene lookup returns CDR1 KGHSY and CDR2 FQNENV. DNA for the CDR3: TGTGCCAGCAGCCAAAGAGGGTCGCCGAACACCGGGGAGCTGTTTTTT. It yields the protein CASSQRGSPNTGELFF.

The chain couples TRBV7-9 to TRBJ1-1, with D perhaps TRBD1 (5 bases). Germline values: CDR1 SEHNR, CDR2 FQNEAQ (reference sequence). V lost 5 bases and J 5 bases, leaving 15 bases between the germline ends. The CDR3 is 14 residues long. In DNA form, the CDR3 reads TGTGCCAGCAGCCGCGGGGGTTCTGAAACTGAAGCTTTCTTT. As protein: CASSRGGSETEAFF.

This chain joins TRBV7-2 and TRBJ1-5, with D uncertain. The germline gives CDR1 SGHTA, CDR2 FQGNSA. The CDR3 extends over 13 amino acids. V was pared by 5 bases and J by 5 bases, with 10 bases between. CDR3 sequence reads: CASSARTDQPQHF. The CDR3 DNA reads TGTGCCAGCAGCGCCCGGACTGATCAGCCCCAGCATTTT.

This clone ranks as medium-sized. This CDR3 is CASSMGARGTEAFF. The CDR3 region has the DNA TGTGCCAGCAGCATGGGGGCGAGAGGCACTGAAGCTTTCTTT. The chain uses TRBV11-3 and TRBJ1-1, with D perhaps matching TRBD1 (6 bases). Trimming shortened V by 5 bases and J by 4 bases, and 14 bases separated the two germline ends. Germline lookup yields CDR1 SGHNT and CDR2 YENEEA. The CDR3 is made up of 14 amino acids.

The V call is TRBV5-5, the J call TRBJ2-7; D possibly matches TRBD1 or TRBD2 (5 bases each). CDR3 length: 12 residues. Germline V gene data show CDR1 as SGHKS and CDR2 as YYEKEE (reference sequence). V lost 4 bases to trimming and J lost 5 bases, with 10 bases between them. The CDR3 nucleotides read TGTGCCAGCAGCCCAGGGACCGACGAGCAGTACTTC. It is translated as CASSPGTDEQYF.

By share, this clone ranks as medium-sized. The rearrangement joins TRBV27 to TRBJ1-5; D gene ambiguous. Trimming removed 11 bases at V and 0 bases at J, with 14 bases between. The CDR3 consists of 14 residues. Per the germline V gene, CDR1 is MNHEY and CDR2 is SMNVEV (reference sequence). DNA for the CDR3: TGTGCCTCATGGGGAGGAGCTAGCAATCAGCCCCAGCATTTT. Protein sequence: CASWGGASNQPQHF.

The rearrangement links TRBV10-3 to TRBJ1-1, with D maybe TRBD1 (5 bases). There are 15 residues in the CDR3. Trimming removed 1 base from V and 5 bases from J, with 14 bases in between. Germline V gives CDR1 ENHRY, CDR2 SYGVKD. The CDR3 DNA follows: TGTGCCATCAGTGAGTGGGGGACGGGGCGGACTGAAGCTTTCTTT. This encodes CAISEWGTGRTEAFF.

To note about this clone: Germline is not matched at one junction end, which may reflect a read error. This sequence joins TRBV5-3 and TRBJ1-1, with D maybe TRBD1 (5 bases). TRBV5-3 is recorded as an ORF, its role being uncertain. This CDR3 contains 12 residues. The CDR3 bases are TGTGCCAGCAGCTGGGAGGGGAGTGAAGCTTTCTTT. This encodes CASSWEGSEAFF.

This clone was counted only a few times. CDR3 DNA sequence: TGTGCCAGCTCGACCTCTAGTGGAATCTCAGCCACAGATACGCAGTATTTT. Encoded protein: CASSTSSGISATDTQYF. J is TRBJ2-3 and V is TRBV18; D not resolved. V was trimmed by 6 bases and J by 2 bases, leaving 21 bases between them. The CDR3 extends over 17 amino acids. Germline loops: CDR1 KGHSH, CDR2 LQKENI.

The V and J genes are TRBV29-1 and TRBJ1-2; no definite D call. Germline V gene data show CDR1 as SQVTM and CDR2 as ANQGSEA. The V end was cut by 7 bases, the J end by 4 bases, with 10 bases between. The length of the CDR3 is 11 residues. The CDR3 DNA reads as TGCAGCGCGGACCATTCCTATGGCTACACCTTC. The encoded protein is CSADHSYGYTF. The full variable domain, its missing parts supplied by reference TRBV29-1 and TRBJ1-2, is SAVISQKPSRDICQRGTSLTIQCQVDSQVTMMFWYRQQPGQSLTLIATANQGSEATYESGFVIDKFPISRPNLTFSTLTVSNMSPEDSSIYLCSADHSYGYTFGSGTRLTVV.

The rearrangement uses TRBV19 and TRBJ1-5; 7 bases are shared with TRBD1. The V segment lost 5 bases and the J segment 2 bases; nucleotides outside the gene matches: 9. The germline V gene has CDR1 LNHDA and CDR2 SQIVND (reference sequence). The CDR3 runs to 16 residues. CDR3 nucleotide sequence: TGTGCCAGTAGTGTTCGGACAGGCGGCGGCAATCAGCCCCAGCATTTT. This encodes CASSVRTGGGNQPQHF.

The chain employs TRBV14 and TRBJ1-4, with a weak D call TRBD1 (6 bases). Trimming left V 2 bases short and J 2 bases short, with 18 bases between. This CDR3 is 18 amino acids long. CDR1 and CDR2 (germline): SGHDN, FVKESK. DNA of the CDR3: TGTGCCAGCAGCCAAACCGCCGACAGGTTCGGCACTAATGAAAAACTGTTTTTT. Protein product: CASSQTADRFGTNEKLFF. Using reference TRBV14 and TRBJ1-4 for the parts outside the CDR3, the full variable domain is EAGVTQFPSHSVIEKGQTVTLRCDPISGHDNLYWYRRVMGKEIKFLLHFVKESKQDESGMPNNRFLAERTGGTYSTLKVQPAELEDSGVYFCASSQTADRFGTNEKLFFGSGTQLSVL.

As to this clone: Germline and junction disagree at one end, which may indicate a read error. The CDR3 is CASSGHTGTQCF. The DNA for the CDR3 is TGTGCCAGCAGCGGACACACAGGTACGCAGTGTTTT. The V call is TRBV9, the J call TRBJ2-3; D might be TRBD1 (5 bases). The germline gives CDR1 SGDLS, CDR2 YYNGEE. CDR3 length equals 12 residues.